These 2 T cell receptor beta chains originate from one sample sequenced in a study of shared clonotypes between healthy human individuals. The assay was immunoSEQ multiplex PCR, and TCRdb's table has in-frame clones only and misses some. The sample gives about 2.3 million clones, 93% of which show up once; about 0.41% is in the top ten. The source material was naive CD4+ T cells from PBMCs. Specified subset: CD45RA+ positively selected. Receptors originate from a young man in good health. Some clones in this sample may be carry-over from other donors' samples.

The chain links TRBV28 to TRBJ2-1, with 11 positions matching TRBD2. The CDR3 runs to 18 residues. The trim removed 8 bases at V and 8 bases at J, leaving 20 bases unmatched. Germline assignment: CDR1 MDHEN and CDR2 SYDVKM. The DNA of the CDR3 is TGTGCCAGCGAACACTATATAAGAACTAGCGGGAGCAGAGATGAGCAGTTCTTC. It codes for CASEHYIRTSGSRDEQFF.

The chain is built from TRBV19 and TRBJ2-7; 10 bases line up with TRBD1. The CDR3 covers 15 residues. V lost 10 bases and J lost 1; bases outside the gene matches: 10. Looked up from germline, CDR1 is LNHDA and CDR2 is SQIVND (reference sequence). This chain's CDR3 is CATRGQGVRSYEQYF. The CDR3, as DNA: TGTGCCACGCGAGGACAGGGGGTAAGGTCCTACGAGCAGTACTTC.